This T cell receptor (beta chain) emerged from a study of control samples from healthy donors and cancer patients. Germline CDR1 reads SGHTS; CDR2 reads YDEGEE. The CDR3 loop spans 15 amino acids. Between the trimmed V and J ends, which lost 4 bases and 4 bases, there was a span of 14 bases. Some clones are missing from TCRdb's copy, which holds only in-frame ones; the method was immunoSEQ multiplex PCR. The table shows 350,000 to 450,000 clones, with over 75% occurring only once. The chain is built from TRBV5-8 and TRBJ2-2, with D possibly matching TRBD2 (6 bases). This clonotype was sampled from a man between 35 and 55 years old with head and neck cancer. The sequencing sample was made of PBMCs. CDR3 DNA sequence: TGTGCCAGCAGCCTAGCCGGGACTCGCACCGGGGAGCTGTTTTTT. This codes for CASSLAGTRTGELFF.